Listed below are T cell receptor beta chains from one sample, sequenced in a study of response to subunit inactivated influenza vaccine. From the RT-PCR reads, TCRdb called clonotypes with MiXCR, one entry per CDR3 protein. The repertoire holds fewer than 750,000 distinct CDR3 sequences, less than 15% seen once, with more than 9.5% in the top ten. The source was PBMCs from blood, collected about 11 days after vaccination. The receptors stem from a man aged 45-65 years who received an inactivated influenza vaccine. CDR3s include the opening cysteine and the closing phenylalanine or tryptophan. The D gene is left open where the match is weak. Clone size is not always given. Where it is, it says once, few, many or a class for expanded clones.

v_gene	j_gene	d_gene	abundance	CDR3nt	CDR3aa
TRBV20-1	TRBJ2-7	.	many	TGCAGTGCTAGAGATTGGGCGGGTGTCTCCTACGAGCAGTACTTC	CSARDWAGVSYEQYF
TRBV3-1	TRBJ1-6	.	.	TGTGCCAGCAGCCGAGGGGGGCAGGCTCTCCACTTT	CASSRGGQALHF
TRBV9	TRBJ1-5	TRBD1	.	TGTGCCAGCAGCGTAGCGTCGGCAGGGGGACCGGGTCAGCCCCAGCATTTT	CASSVASAGGPGQPQHF
TRBV10-3	TRBJ2-5	.	few	TGTGCCATCAGTGGGACTGCTCTGACAGAGACCCAGTACTTC	CAISGTALTETQYF
TRBV24-1	TRBJ2-1	.	few	TGTGCCACCAGTGATTTTAGTGGGGATGAGCAGTTCTTC	CATSDFSGDEQFF
TRBV29-1	TRBJ2-7	TRBD1	.	TGCAGCGTTGGTACAGGGGGCGCGAAAGAATACTTC	CSVGTGGAKEYF
TRBV12-3/TRBV12-4	TRBJ1-5	.	many	TGTGCCAGCAGTTCCAACAGAGATCAGCCCCAGCATTTT	CASSSNRDQPQHF
TRBV7-2	TRBJ2-1	TRBD2	few	TGTGCCAGCAGCTTAGATGCGGGAGTCGGCAATGAGCAGTTCTTC	CASSLDAGVGNEQFF
TRBV5-1	TRBJ2-5	.	.	TGCGCCAGCAGCTTTAACGGTCAAGAGACCCAGTACTTC	CASSFNGQETQYF
TRBV7-2	TRBJ2-5	.	many	TGTGCCAGCAGCTTGTCGTCGGGGTCTCTCGAGACCCAGTACTTC	CASSLSSGSLETQYF
TRBV7-2	TRBJ2-5	TRBD2	.	TGTGCCAGCAGCCTCAGCGGGGGGGCCGATAATCGGAGAGAGACCCAGTACTTC	CASSLSGGADNRRETQYF
TRBV20-1	TRBJ2-1	TRBD2	.	TGCAGTGCTAGGGTGGGACTACATAAGAGCTCCTACAATGAGCAGTTCTTC	CSARVGLHKSSYNEQFF
TRBV28	TRBJ2-1	.	many	TGTGCCAGCAGTTTCGACCCGGGAGTATCCTACAATGAGCAGTTCTTC	CASSFDPGVSYNEQFF
TRBV30	TRBJ2-2	.	.	TGTGCCTGGCGTCGGGGGCACCTGAACACCGGGGAGCTGTTTTTT	CAWRRGHLNTGELFF
TRBV30	TRBJ1-1	TRBD1	few	TGTGCCTGGAGCGCCGGGACAGGAACTGAAGCTTTCTTT	CAWSAGTGTEAFF
TRBV27	TRBJ2-5	.	.	TGTGCCAGCAGTTTTGGGGTTCTGGAGACCCAGTACTTC	CASSFGVLETQYF
TRBV20-1	TRBJ2-5	.	.	TGCAGTGCCCGCGGAGGGTTAGAGACCCAGTACTTC	CSARGGLETQYF